This is a list of T cell receptor beta chains from one sample in a study of blood T cell repertoires in COVID-19. Assay: immunoSEQ multiplex PCR; the TCRdb copy retains only in-frame clones and omits some. The top ten hold around 1.5% of the sample, which has about 410,000 clones, 70% to 90% seen once. The material sequenced was peripheral blood. The receptors derive from a woman between 40 and 50 years old with COVID-19, enrolled during active disease. The conserved cysteine and the conserved F or W are not part of the CDR3 here. The order of the fields is V gene, D gene, J gene, CDR3 protein. D genes are given only for firm matches.

TRBV6-6	-	TRBJ1-2	ASSGLGGSGSGYT
TRBV18	TRBD2	TRBJ2-3	ASTLAQAGRTDTQY
TRBV6-5	-	TRBJ1-4	ASSLDRTNEKLF
TRBV19	-	TRBJ1-1	ASSSRDGRGTEAF
TRBV5-6	-	TRBJ2-3	ASSPGTTTHTDTQY
TRBV9	TRBD1	TRBJ1-1	ASSPWTGTDTEAF
TRBV12-2	-	TRBJ2-3	ASRLSGGHTDTQY
TRBV13	-	TRBJ2-7	ASSSGTGPYEQY
TRBV5-1	TRBD1	TRBJ2-2	ASSTLGTGATGELF
TRBV18	TRBD1	TRBJ2-1	ASSPQGQGVNEQF
TRBV7-9	-	TRBJ2-3	ASSLDSGSTDTQY
TRBV4-3	-	TRBJ1-2	ASSLGQPRDYGYT
TRBV28	-	TRBJ2-7	ASSLSSPYEQY
TRBV5-1	TRBD2	TRBJ2-7	ASSLATSGITSTSYEQY
TRBV7-8	TRBD1	TRBJ1-5	ASSPNPDRHQPQH
TRBV12-5	TRBD2	TRBJ2-2	ASGTSGSYTGELF
TRBV9	TRBD1	TRBJ1-2	ASSVSGGPHRDSVYGYT
TRBV14	-	TRBJ2-5	ASSQAGLQETQY
TRBV2	TRBD1	TRBJ1-1	ASKGQKNTEAF
TRBV5-1	TRBD1	TRBJ2-5	ASSREIRDRVGETQY
TRBV7-8	TRBD1	TRBJ1-3	ASSRIPGQGVENTIY
TRBV19	-	TRBJ1-4	ASSTLTNEKLF
TRBV3-1/TRBV3-2	TRBD1	TRBJ1-1	ASSQVGQGEAF
TRBV4-3	-	TRBJ1-5	ASSQDRQGVRNQPQH
TRBV5-1	-	TRBJ2-7	ASSLAWGSSYEQY
TRBV7-8	-	TRBJ1-2	ASSSRSGRNYGYT
TRBV23-1	TRBD1	TRBJ1-1	ASRGLAEAF
TRBV7-9	TRBD1	TRBJ2-7	ASSPGEDRGLHEQY
TRBV5-1	-	TRBJ1-6	ASSLVGGTSSPLH
TRBV7-9	TRBD2	TRBJ2-7	ASSRREGPLYEQY
TRBV28	-	TRBJ1-5	ASIPGDGNQPQH
TRBV3-1/TRBV3-2	-	TRBJ1-5	ASSQGGQLNQPQH
TRBV5-5	TRBD2	TRBJ2-1	ASSLSLATYNEQF
TRBV18	-	TRBJ1-1	ASSPAGTEAF
TRBV19	TRBD1	TRBJ1-5	ASSTPGLGQAQPQH
TRBV7-2	TRBD1	TRBJ1-5	ASSSGTASYQPQH
TRBV15	-	TRBJ2-1	ATSRDRALNEQF